This T cell receptor (beta chain) was obtained from a study of T cells in Graves' hyperthyroidism and ophthalmopathy. This clonotype was counted at least ten times. Amplification yielded TCR beta CDR3 regions, with RNA transcripts as the source. The TCR CDR3 first-round RT-PCR relied on the HTBI primer set. TCRdb redid the calling of the multiplex PCR reads with MiXCR, one entry per CDR3 protein. The sample lists 400,000 or so distinct CDR3 sequences, roughly 13% seen once, with 25% to 30% in the top ten. The diagnoses drew upon clinical symptoms, serum thyroxine and TRAb, thyroid ultrasound and orbital computed tomography. PBMCs were derived from about 9.1 ml fresh peripheral blood. What was sequenced was blood. This TCR was recovered from a man in his fifties or sixties with Graves' ophthalmopathy.

The CDR3 DNA reads TGTGCCAGCTCAAAGACGAGCAATCAGCCCCAGCATTTT. Translation: CASSKTSNQPQHF. The chain carries TRBV18 and TRBJ1-5; no reliable D call. CDR1 and CDR2 (germline): KGHSH, LQKENI. V lost 5 bases to trimming and J lost 1 base, with 6 bases between them. This CDR3 region has 13 residues.